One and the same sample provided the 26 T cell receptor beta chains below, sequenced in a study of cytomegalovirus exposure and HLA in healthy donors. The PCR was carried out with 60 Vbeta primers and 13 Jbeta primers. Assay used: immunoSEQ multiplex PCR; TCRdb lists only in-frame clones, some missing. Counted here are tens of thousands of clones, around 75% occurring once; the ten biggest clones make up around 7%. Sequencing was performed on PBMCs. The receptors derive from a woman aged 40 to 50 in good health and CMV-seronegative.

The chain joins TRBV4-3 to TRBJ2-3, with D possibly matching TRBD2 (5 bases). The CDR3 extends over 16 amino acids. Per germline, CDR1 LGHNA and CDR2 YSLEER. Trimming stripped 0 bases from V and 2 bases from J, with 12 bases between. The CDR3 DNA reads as TGCGCCAGCAGCCAAGACGGCGGGTTGGCCACAGATACGCAGTATTTT. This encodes CASSQDGGLATDTQYF.

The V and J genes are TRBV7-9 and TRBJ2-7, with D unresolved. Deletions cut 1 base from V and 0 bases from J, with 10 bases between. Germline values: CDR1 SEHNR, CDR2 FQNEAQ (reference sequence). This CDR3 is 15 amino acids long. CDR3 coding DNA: TGTGCCAGCAGCTTAGTGGCGGAGTCCTCCTACGAGCAGTACTTC. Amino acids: CASSLVAESSYEQYF.

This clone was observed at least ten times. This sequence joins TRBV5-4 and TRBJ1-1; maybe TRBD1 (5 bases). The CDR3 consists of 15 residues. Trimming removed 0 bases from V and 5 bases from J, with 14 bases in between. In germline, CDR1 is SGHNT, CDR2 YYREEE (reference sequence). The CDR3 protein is CASSLDGGVGTEAFF. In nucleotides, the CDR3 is TGTGCCAGCAGCTTGGACGGGGGGGTAGGTACTGAAGCTTTCTTT.

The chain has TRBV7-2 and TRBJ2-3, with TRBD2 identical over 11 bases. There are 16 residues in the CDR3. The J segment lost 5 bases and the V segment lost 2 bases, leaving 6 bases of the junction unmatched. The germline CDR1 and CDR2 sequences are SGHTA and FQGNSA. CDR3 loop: CASSLRLAGRGDTQYF. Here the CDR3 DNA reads TGTGCCAGCAGCTTAAGACTAGCGGGGAGGGGAGATACGCAGTATTTT.

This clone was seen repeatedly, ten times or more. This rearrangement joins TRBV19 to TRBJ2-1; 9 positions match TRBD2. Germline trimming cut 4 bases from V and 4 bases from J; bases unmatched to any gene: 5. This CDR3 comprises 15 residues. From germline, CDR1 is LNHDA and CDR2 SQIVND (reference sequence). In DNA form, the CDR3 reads TGTGCCAGTAGTAGTGTAGCGGGGGATTACAATGAGCAGTTCTTC. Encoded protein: CASSSVAGDYNEQFF. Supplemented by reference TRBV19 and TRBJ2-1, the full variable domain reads DGGITQSPKYLFRKEGQNVTLSCEQNLNHDAMYWYRQDPGQGLRLIYYSQIVNDFQKGDIAEGYSVSREKKESFPLTVTSAQKNPTAFYLCASSSVAGDYNEQFFGPGTRLTVL.

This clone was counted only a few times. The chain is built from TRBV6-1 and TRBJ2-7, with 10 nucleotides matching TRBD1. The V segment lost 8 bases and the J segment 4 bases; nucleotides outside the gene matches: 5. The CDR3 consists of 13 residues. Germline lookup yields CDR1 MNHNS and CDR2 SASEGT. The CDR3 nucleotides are TGTGCCAGCGGGACAGGGGCCGAGTACGAGCAGTACTTC. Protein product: CASGTGAEYEQYF.

CDR3 protein: CASSWGVGPREQYF. For the CDR3, the DNA is TGTGCCAGCAGTTGGGGGGTCGGACCGCGGGAGCAGTACTTC. The V gene is TRBV28, the J gene TRBJ2-7; possible D gene TRBD2, 6 bases. V shed 4 bases and J shed 7 bases, with 17 bases lying between them. The CDR3 loop spans 14 amino acids. Germline V lookup: CDR1 MDHEN, CDR2 SYDVKM.

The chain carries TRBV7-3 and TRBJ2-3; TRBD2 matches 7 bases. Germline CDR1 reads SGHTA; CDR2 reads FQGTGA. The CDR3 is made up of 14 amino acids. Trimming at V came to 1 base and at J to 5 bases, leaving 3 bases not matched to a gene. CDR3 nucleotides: TGTGCCAGCAGCTTAAGAGGACTAGTAGATACGCAGTATTTT. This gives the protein CASSLRGLVDTQYF.

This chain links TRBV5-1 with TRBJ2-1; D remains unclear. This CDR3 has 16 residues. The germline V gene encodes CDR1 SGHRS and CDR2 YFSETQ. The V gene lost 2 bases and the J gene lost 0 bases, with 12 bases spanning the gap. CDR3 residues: CASSFLSEASYNEQFF. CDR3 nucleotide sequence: TGCGCCAGCAGCTTTCTGTCAGAGGCCTCCTACAATGAGCAGTTCTTC.

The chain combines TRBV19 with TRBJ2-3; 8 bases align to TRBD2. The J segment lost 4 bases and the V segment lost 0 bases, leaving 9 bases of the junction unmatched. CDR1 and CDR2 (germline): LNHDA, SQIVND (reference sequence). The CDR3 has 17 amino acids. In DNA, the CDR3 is TGTGCCAGTAGTATAGACGCCCGGCGGGGGGAGCCAGATACGCAGTATTTT. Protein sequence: CASSIDARRGEPDTQYF.

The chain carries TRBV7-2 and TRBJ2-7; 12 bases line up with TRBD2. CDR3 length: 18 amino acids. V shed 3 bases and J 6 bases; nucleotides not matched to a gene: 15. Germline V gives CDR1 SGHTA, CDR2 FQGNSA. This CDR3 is CASSFRASGRAMVPEQYF. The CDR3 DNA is TGTGCCAGCAGCTTCAGAGCTAGCGGGAGGGCCATGGTTCCCGAGCAGTACTTC.

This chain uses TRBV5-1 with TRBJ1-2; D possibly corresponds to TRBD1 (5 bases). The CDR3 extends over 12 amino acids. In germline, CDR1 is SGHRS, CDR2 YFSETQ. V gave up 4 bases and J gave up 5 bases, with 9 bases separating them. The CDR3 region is CASSKDIYGYTF. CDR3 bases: TGCGCCAGCAGCAAGGACATTTATGGCTACACCTTC. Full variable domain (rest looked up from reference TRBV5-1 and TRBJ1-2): KAGVTQTPRYLIKTRGQQVTLSCSPISGHRSVSWYQQTPGQGLQFLFEYFSETQRNKGNFPGRFSGRQFSNSRSEMNVSTLELGDSALYLCASSKDIYGYTFGSGTRLTVV.

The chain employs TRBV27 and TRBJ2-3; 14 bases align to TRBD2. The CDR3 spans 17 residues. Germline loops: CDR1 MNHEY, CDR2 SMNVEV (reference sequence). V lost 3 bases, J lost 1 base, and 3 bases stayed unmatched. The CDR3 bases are TGTGCCAGCAGTTTCCTGGGACTAGCGGGGGGCACAGATACGCAGTATTTT. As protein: CASSFLGLAGGTDTQYF.

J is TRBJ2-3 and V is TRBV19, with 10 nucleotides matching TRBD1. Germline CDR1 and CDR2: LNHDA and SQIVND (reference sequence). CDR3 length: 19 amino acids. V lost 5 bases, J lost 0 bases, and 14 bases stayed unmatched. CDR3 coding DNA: TGTGCCAGTAGTTTGCGGGACAGGGGCAACCTTGATAGCACAGATACGCAGTATTTT. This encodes CASSLRDRGNLDSTDTQYF.

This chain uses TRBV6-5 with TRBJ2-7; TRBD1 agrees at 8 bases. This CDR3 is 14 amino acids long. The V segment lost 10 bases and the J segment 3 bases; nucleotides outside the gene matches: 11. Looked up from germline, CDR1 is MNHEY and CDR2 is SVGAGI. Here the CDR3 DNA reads TGTGCCACCCAACCCCAGGACAGGGTCTACGAGCAGTACTTC. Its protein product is CATQPQDRVYEQYF.

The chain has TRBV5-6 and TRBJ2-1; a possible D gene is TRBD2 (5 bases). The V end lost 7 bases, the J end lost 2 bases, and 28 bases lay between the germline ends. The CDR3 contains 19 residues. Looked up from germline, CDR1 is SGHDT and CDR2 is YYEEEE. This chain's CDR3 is CASLLGGGLSGRTYNEQFF. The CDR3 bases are TGTGCCAGCCTGCTCGGAGGTGGGCTATCGGGGAGAACCTACAATGAGCAGTTCTTC.

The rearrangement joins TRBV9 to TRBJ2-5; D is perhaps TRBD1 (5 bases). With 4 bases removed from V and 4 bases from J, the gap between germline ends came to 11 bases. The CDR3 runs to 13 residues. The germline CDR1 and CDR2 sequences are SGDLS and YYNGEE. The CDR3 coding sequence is TGTGCCAGCAGCCAGGGTCCTCTAGAGACCCAGTACTTC. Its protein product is CASSQGPLETQYF.

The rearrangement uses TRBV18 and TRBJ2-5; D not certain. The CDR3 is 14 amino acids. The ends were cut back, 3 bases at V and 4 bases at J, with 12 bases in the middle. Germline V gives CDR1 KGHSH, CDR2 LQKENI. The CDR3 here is CASSPGLKRETQYF. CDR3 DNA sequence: TGTGCCAGCTCACCGGGCCTCAAGAGAGAGACCCAGTACTTC. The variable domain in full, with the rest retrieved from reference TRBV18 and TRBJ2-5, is NAGVMQNPRHLVRRRGQEARLRCSPMKGHSHVYWYRQLPEEGLKFMVYLQKENIIDESGMPKERFSAEFPKEGPSILRIQQVVRGDSAAYFCASSPGLKRETQYFGPGTRLLVL.

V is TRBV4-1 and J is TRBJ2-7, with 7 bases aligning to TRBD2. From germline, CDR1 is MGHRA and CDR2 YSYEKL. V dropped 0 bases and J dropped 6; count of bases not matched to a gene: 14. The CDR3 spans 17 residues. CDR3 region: CASSQDLRSGVFGEQYF. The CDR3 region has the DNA TGCGCCAGCAGCCAAGACCTCCGGAGCGGGGTGTTTGGCGAGCAGTACTTC.

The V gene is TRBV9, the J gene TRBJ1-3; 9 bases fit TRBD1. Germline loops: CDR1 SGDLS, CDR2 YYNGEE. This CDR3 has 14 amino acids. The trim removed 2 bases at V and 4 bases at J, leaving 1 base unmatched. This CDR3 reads CASSVGTGGNTIYF. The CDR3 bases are TGTGCCAGCAGCGTCGGGACAGGGGGAAACACCATATATTTT.

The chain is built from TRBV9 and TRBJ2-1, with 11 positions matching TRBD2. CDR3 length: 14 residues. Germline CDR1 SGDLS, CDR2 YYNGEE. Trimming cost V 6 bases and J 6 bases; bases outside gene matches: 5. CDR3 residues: CASTTSGSGNEQFF. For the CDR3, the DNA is TGTGCCAGCACCACTAGCGGGAGCGGCAATGAGCAGTTCTTC. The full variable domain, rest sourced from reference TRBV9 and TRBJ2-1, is DSGVTQTPKHLITATGQRVTLRCSPRSGDLSVYWYQQSLDQGLQFLIQYYNGEERAKGNILERFSAQQFPDLHSELNLSSLELGDSALYFCASTTSGSGNEQFFGPGTRLTVL.

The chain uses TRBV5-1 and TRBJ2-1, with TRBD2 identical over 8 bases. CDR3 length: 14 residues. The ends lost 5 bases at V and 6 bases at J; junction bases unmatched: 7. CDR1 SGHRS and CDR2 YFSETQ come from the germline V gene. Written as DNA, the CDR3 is TGCGCCAGCAGTCAGCGGGAGAAACCCAATGAGCAGTTCTTC. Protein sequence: CASSQREKPNEQFF. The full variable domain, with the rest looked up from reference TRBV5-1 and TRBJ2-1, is KAGVTQTPRYLIKTRGQQVTLSCSPISGHRSVSWYQQTPGQGLQFLFEYFSETQRNKGNFPGRFSGRQFSNSRSEMNVSTLELGDSALYLCASSQREKPNEQFFGPGTRLTVL.

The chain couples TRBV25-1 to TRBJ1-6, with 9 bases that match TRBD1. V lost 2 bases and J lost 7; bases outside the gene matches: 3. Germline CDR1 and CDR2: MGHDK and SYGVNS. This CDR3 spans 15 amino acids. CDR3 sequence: CASSEDRGENSPLHF. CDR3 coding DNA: TGTGCCAGCAGTGAAGACAGGGGGGAAAATTCACCCCTCCACTTT.

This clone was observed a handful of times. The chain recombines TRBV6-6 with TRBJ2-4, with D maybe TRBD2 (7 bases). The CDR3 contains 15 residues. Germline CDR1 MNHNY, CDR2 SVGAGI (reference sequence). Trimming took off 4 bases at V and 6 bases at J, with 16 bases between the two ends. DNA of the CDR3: TGTGCCAGCAGTTCTTTCCGGGGGGCGGTAAACATTCAGTACTTC. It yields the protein CASSSFRGAVNIQYF.

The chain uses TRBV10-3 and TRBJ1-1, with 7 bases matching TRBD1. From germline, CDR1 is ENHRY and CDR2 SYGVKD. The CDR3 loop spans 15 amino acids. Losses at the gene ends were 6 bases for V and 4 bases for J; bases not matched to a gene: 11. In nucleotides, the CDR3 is TGTGCCATCAGAACAGGGGTAGGTGCGGGCACTGAAGCTTTCTTT. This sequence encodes CAIRTGVGAGTEAFF.

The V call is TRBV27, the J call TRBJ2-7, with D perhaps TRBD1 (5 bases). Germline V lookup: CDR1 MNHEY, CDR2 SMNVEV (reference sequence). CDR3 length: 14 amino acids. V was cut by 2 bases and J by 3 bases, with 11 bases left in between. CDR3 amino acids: CASSLSDSLYEQYF. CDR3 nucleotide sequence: TGTGCCAGCAGTTTAAGTGACAGCCTCTACGAGCAGTACTTC.